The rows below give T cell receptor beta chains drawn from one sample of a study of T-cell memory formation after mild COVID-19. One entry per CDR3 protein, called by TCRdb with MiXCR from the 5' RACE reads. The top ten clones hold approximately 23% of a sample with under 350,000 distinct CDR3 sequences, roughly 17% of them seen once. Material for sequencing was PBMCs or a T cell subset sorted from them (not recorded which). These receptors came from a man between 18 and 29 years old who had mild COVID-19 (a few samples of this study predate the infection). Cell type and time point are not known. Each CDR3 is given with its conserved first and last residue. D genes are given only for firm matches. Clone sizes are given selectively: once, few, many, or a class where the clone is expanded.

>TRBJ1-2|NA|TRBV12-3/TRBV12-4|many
CASRTGYGYTF
TGTGCCAGCAGGACCGGCTATGGCTACACCTTC
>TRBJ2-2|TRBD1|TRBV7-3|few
CASSLGLGGAYTGELFF
TGTGCCAGCAGCTTGGGTTTAGGGGGCGCTTACACCGGGGAGCTGTTTTTT
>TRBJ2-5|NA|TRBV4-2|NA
CASSQGEQETQYF
TGTGCCAGCAGCCAAGGAGAGCAAGAGACCCAGTACTTC
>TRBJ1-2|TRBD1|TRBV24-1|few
CATSPGDRDYGYTF
TGTGCCACCAGCCCTGGGGACAGGGACTATGGCTACACCTTC
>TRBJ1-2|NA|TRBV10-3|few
CAISDMGRDGYTF
TGTGCCATCAGTGATATGGGTAGAGATGGCTACACCTTC
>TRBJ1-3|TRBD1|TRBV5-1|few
CASSWGAGQGSGNTIYF
TGCGCCAGCAGCTGGGGCGCGGGACAGGGGTCCGGAAACACCATATATTTT
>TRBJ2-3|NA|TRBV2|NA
CASSESLRRAGTQYF
TGTGCCAGCAGTGAAAGTCTCCGGCGGGCGGGGACGCAGTATTTT
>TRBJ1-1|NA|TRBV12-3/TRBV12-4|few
CASKTANTEAFF
TGTGCCAGCAAAACGGCGAACACTGAAGCTTTCTTT
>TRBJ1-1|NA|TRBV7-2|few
CASSLEGGVEAFF
TGTGCCAGCAGCTTAGAAGGGGGGGTTGAAGCTTTCTTT
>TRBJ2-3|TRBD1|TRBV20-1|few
CSPPDRGADTQYF
TGCAGTCCCCCAGACAGGGGGGCAGATACGCAGTATTTT
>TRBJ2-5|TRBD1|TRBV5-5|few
CASKAGGPLQETQYF
TGTGCCAGCAAGGCAGGGGGCCCACTCCAAGAGACCCAGTACTTC